This T cell receptor beta chain originates from a study of PD-1 and CTLA-4 blockade in melanoma. The repertoire was sequenced with immunoSEQ multiplex PCR; TCRdb's copy has only in-frame clones and lacks some. Altogether 25,000 to 30,000 clones are present, less than 90% being singletons, with the ten largest covering roughly 8%. CDR3 length: 19 amino acids. The germline CDR1 and CDR2 sequences are SGDLS and YYNGEE. Trimming at V came to 4 bases and at J to 0 bases, leaving 17 bases not matched to a gene. The rearrangement uses TRBV9 and TRBJ2-3, with 7 bases lining up with TRBD1. The sample in question was CD8+ T cells from peripheral blood, obtained before anti-PD-1 treatment. The receptor comes from a human donor with melanoma. CDR3 sequence reads: CASSQSPDGDSLSTDTQYF. CDR3 nucleotides: TGTGCCAGCAGCCAGAGCCCGGACGGGGACAGCCTTAGCACAGATACGCAGTATTTT.